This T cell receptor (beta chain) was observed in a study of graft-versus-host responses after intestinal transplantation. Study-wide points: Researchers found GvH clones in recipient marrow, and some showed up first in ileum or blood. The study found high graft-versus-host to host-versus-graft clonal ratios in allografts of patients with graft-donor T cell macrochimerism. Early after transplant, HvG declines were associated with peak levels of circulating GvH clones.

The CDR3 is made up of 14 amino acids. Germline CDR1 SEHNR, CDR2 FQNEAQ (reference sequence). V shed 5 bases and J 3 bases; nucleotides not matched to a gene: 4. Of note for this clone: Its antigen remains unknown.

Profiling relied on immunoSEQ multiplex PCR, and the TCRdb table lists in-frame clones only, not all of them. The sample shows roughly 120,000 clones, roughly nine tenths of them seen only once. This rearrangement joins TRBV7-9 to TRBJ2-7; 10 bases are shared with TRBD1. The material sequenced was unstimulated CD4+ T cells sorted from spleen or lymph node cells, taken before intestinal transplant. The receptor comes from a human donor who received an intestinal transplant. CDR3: CASSPGQGIYEQYF. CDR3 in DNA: TGTGCCAGCAGCCCGGGACAGGGGATCTACGAGCAGTACTTC.